This is a list of T cell receptor beta chains from one sample in a study of CD4 T cells in relation to SARS-CoV-2 and coronaviruses. Profiling relied on immunoSEQ multiplex PCR, and the TCRdb table lists in-frame clones only, not all of them. The sample lists some 16,000 clones, 65% to 85% seen once, with around 9.1% in the top ten. These receptors' targets are unknown. Specimen: CD4+ T cells from PBMCs, cultured in vitro. The source is a human donor in good health. The CDR3 runs from the conserved cysteine through the conserved F or W. D genes are given only for firm matches. Rows may omit the clone size; those that give it use once, few, many or a size class.

>14|once|TRBV3-1/TRBV3-2|TRBJ2-3|.
TGTGCCAGCAGCCAAGATCAGGACACAGATACGCAGTATTTT
CASSQDQDTDTQYF
>14|few|TRBV9|TRBJ2-7|TRBD2
TGTGCCAGCAGCGTCGGACTAGCGGGCTACGAGCAGTACTTC
CASSVGLAGYEQYF
>15|once|TRBV7-3|TRBJ2-1|.
TGTGCCAGCAGCTTAAACGGGAGAGGGAACAATGAGCAGTTCTTC
CASSLNGRGNNEQFF
>17|.|TRBV19|TRBJ1-2|.
TGTGCCAGTAGTATGTCCAGGGGACCTCTCGGTATCTATGGCTACACCTTC
CASSMSRGPLGIYGYTF
>13|.|TRBV21-1|TRBJ1-6|.
TGTGCCAGCAGCTCCGGGGGTTTTTCACCCCTCCACTTT
CASSSGGFSPLHF
>14|.|TRBV3-1/TRBV3-2|TRBJ1-1|TRBD1
TGTGCCAGCAGCCAAGCAGGGGGGAACACTGAAGCTTTCTTT
CASSQAGGNTEAFF
>15|.|TRBV18|TRBJ2-6|.
TGTGCCAGCTCACGAATCGACTCTGGGGCCAACGTCCTGACTTTC
CASSRIDSGANVLTF
>15|.|TRBV12-5|TRBJ2-1|TRBD1
TGTGCTAGTGATTCCGGGACAGGAATTTACAATGAGCAGTTCTTC
CASDSGTGIYNEQFF
>16|.|TRBV28|TRBJ2-2|.
TGTGCCAGCAGTTTACCCGACCGGGGGCGCACCGGGGAGCTGTTTTTT
CASSLPDRGRTGELFF
>14|once|TRBV5-8|TRBJ2-5|.
TGTGCCAGCAGGGACAGGGAGGGTTCGGAGACCCAGTACTTC
CASRDREGSETQYF
>15|.|TRBV27|TRBJ1-1|TRBD1
TGTGCCAGCAGTTACAGGGGGCGCGCAAACACTGAAGCTTTCTTT
CASSYRGRANTEAFF
>15|few|TRBV19|TRBJ2-2|.
TGTGCCAGTAGTATATTACAGGCTCTGGGCGGGGAGCTGTTTTTT
CASSILQALGGELFF
>16|large|TRBV7-8|TRBJ2-1|TRBD2
TGTGCCAGCAGCTTAGTTGGGTTAGCGGGAGGAGGAGAGCAGTTCTTC
CASSLVGLAGGGEQFF
>13|.|TRBV10-1|TRBJ2-7|.
TGCGCCAGCAGTGAGAGCAGGGTAGGCGAGCAGTACTTC
CASSESRVGEQYF
>14|.|TRBV28|TRBJ1-1|.
TGTGCCAGCAGTTTTCAGGGTTGGTCCACTGAAGCTTTCTTT
CASSFQGWSTEAFF
>15|few|TRBV25-1|TRBJ1-3|.
TGTGCCAGCAGTGCCGGGACCTCACGAGGAAACACCATATATTTT
CASSAGTSRGNTIYF
>16|few|TRBV4-2|TRBJ1-3|.
TGTGCCAGCAGCCAAGAAGGTCAGGCGTCTGGAAACACCATATATTTT
CASSQEGQASGNTIYF
>14|.|TRBV7-3|TRBJ1-6|.
TGTGCCAGCAGCGCCCGGGACGGTAATTCACCCCTCCACTTT
CASSARDGNSPLHF
>18|.|TRBV27|TRBJ2-1|TRBD1
TGTGCCAGCAGTTTTCTTATCCGGGGACAGGCGTTTCATAATGAGCAGTTCTTC
CASSFLIRGQAFHNEQFF
>15|.|TRBV5-6|TRBJ2-7|TRBD1
TGTGCCAGCAGCCCCATCGGGACAGGGGGCTACGAGCAGTACTTC
CASSPIGTGGYEQYF
>15|.|TRBV2|TRBJ1-4|TRBD1
TGTGCCAGCCAAGCTCTCGGGACAGTTTTTGAAAAACTGTTTTTT
CASQALGTVFEKLFF
>13|.|TRBV10-3|TRBJ2-1|TRBD2
TGTGCCATCAGGAGCGGGAATTACAATGAGCAGTTCTTC
CAIRSGNYNEQFF
>15|few|TRBV5-1|TRBJ2-7|TRBD2
TGCGCCAGCAGACTAGCGGGAGTGGTCACCCACGAGCAGTACTTC
CASRLAGVVTHEQYF
>16|.|TRBV5-1|TRBJ1-3|.
TGCGCCAGCAGCTCAGACGAGACAGCTTCTGGAAACACCATATATTTT
CASSSDETASGNTIYF
>15|.|TRBV6-2/TRBV6-3|TRBJ2-3|TRBD1
TGTGCCAGCAGTGTGGGACAGGGATTACTAGATACGCAGTATTTT
CASSVGQGLLDTQYF
>15|.|TRBV19|TRBJ1-1|.
TGTGCCAGTAGTACTCTGGGGGGGTCGGACACTGAAGCTTTCTTT
CASSTLGGSDTEAFF
>14|few|TRBV14|TRBJ1-4|.
TGTGCCAGCAGCCATGGATCCGGTTACGAAAAACTGTTTTTT
CASSHGSGYEKLFF
>15|.|TRBV7-3|TRBJ2-1|.
TGTGCCAGCAGCTTGTCGGGGGACAACTACAATGAGCAGTTCTTC
CASSLSGDNYNEQFF
>18|.|TRBV27|TRBJ2-6|TRBD1
TGTGCCAGCAGTTCTGGACAGGGGATCTTTACTGGGGCCAACGTCCTGACTTTC
CASSSGQGIFTGANVLTF
>15|.|TRBV18|TRBJ1-6|.
TGTGCCAGCTCACCACGGGACGCAAATAATTCACCCCTCCACTTT
CASSPRDANNSPLHF
>15|few|TRBV2|TRBJ2-7|TRBD2
TGTGCCAGCAGTCCTACTAGCGGGAGCTCCTACGAGCAGTACTTC
CASSPTSGSSYEQYF
>13|once|TRBV2|TRBJ2-7|.
TGTGCCAGCAGTGAATACGATTCCTACGAGCAGTACTTC
CASSEYDSYEQYF
>13|.|TRBV12-3/TRBV12-4|TRBJ2-7|.
TGTGCCAGCAGCATGGGACAACCCTACGAGCAGTACTTC
CASSMGQPYEQYF